These 17 T cell receptor beta chains originate from one sample sequenced in a study of a mutant IDH1 vaccine in newly diagnosed glioma. TCRdb's copy holds only in-frame clones and misses some; the assay was immunoSEQ multiplex PCR. The table has around 30,000 clones, about 85% seen once. The antigens these receptors bind are not known. Time point reported: week 23, last vaccination. What each vaccine dose contained was 300 ug of mutant IDH1 20-mer peptide, accompanied by topical imiquimod. Sequenced here: PBMCs, sampled from a glioma patient whose treatment included an IDH1 peptide vaccine. Receptor source: a woman aged 18-35 years with glioma.

The J gene is TRBJ1-5, the V gene TRBV7-2; D gene ambiguous. Germline CDR1 is SGHTA and CDR2 is FQGNSA. This CDR3 has 13 amino acids. Trimming took 4 bases from V and 0 from J, leaving 4 bases between them. The CDR3 DNA sequence: TGTGCCAGCAGCTGGAGTAGCAATCAGCCCCAGCATTTT. Protein sequence: CASSWSSNQPQHF.

CDR3 sequence reads: CAISELGNTIYF. DNA for the CDR3: TGTGCCATCAGTGAATTAGGAAACACCATATATTTT. This chain connects TRBV10-3 to TRBJ1-3, with D unclear. CDR3 size: 12 residues. V was shortened by 3 bases and J by 4 bases, with 4 bases between the two germline ends. Germline CDR1 is ENHRY and CDR2 is SYGVKD.

The V call is TRBV5-1, the J call TRBJ2-5, with D maybe TRBD2 (6 bases). The CDR3 length is 13 residues. The germline V and J ends were trimmed by 4 bases and 5 bases, with 12 bases remaining between them. CDR1 is SGHRS and CDR2 is YFSETQ in the germline V gene. The CDR3 is CASSRGSGETQYF. The CDR3 nucleotides read TGCGCCAGCAGCCGGGGGTCAGGGGAGACCCAGTACTTC.

The rearrangement uses TRBV6-5 and TRBJ2-1, with 8 bases fitting TRBD2. This CDR3 spans 13 amino acids. Germline CDR1 is MNHEY and CDR2 is SVGAGI. V dropped 7 bases and J dropped 9; count of bases not matched to a gene: 8. The DNA of the CDR3 is TGTGCCAGCATTCCCCCGGGAGGGGGTGAGCAGTTCTTC. Its translation is CASIPPGGGEQFF.

V gene TRBV28 combines with J gene TRBJ1-2; 8 nucleotides agree with TRBD1. The CDR3 is made up of 13 amino acids. The J segment lost 1 base and the V segment lost 8 bases, leaving 3 bases of the junction unmatched. Germline V gene sequence: CDR1 MDHEN, CDR2 SYDVKM. The CDR3 protein is CASLDRDNYGYTF. For the CDR3, the DNA is TGTGCCAGCTTGGACAGGGATAACTATGGCTACACCTTC.

This clone was observed a few times. This chain connects TRBV7-2 to TRBJ1-5; unclear D gene. The V end was cut by 4 bases, the J end by 5 bases, with 6 bases between. Germline lookup yields CDR1 SGHTA and CDR2 FQGNSA. The CDR3 is 12 amino acids. The CDR3 DNA reads TGTGCCAGCAGCTATTTAGATCAGCCCCAGCATTTT. Amino acid sequence: CASSYLDQPQHF.

The chain employs TRBV2 and TRBJ1-2, with D hard to call. The CDR3 has 14 residues. Trimming removed 3 bases from V and 8 bases from J, with 16 bases in between. Germline-derived CDR1 and CDR2 are SNHLY and FYNNEI. Written as DNA, the CDR3 is TGTGCCAGCAGTGATAGGATTGGCATGGGAGGCTACACCTTC. Translated: CASSDRIGMGGYTF.

The V and J genes are TRBV27 and TRBJ2-2; TRBD1 or TRBD2 may be the D gene (5 bases each). The V and J ends lost 6 bases and 7 bases respectively, with 24 bases between them. This CDR3 region has 17 residues. Germline assignment: CDR1 MNHEY and CDR2 SMNVEV (reference sequence). CDR3 in amino acids: CASSPRLRETEGGELFF. The CDR3 DNA reads TGTGCCAGCAGCCCTCGACTCAGGGAGACAGAGGGCGGGGAGCTGTTTTTT.

The rearrangement links TRBV19 to TRBJ1-1; 10 nucleotides line up with TRBD1. The germline V gene encodes CDR1 LNHDA and CDR2 SQIVND (reference sequence). V shed 1 base and J 7 bases; nucleotides not matched to a gene: 9. There are 16 residues in the CDR3. In DNA, the CDR3 is TGTGCCAGTAGTATAGGAGCCGGGACAGGGGAAGGTGAAGCTTTCTTT. It yields the protein CASSIGAGTGEGEAFF.

V gene TRBV7-9 combines with J gene TRBJ2-2; TRBD2 matches at 11 bases. V gave up 5 bases and J gave up 2 bases; unmatched junction bases: 1. Germline V gene lookup returns CDR1 SEHNR and CDR2 FQNEAQ (reference sequence). This CDR3 has 15 amino acids. In DNA form, the CDR3 reads TGTGCCAGCAGCACTAGCGGGAGAAACACCGGGGAGCTGTTTTTT. Its translation: CASSTSGRNTGELFF.

J is TRBJ1-1 and V is TRBV19; maybe TRBD1 (6 bases). This CDR3 is built from 13 residues. Looked up from germline, CDR1 is LNHDA and CDR2 is SQIVND (reference sequence). V was cut by 6 bases and J by 5 bases, with 13 bases left in between. The chain's CDR3 is CASSYRERTEAFF. For the CDR3, the DNA is TGTGCCAGTAGCTACAGGGAGAGGACTGAAGCTTTCTTT.

This clone was picked up a small number of times. CDR3 in DNA: TGTGCCAGCAGCTTGCTCAACGAGCAGTACTTC. Translated: CASSLLNEQYF. The chain employs TRBV5-6 and TRBJ2-7, with unresolved D. The CDR3 loop spans 11 amino acids. Trimming shortened V by 1 base and J by 5 bases, and 4 bases separated the two germline ends. From germline, CDR1 is SGHDT and CDR2 YYEEEE.

The rearrangement joins TRBV6-1 to TRBJ2-2, with 7 bases identical to TRBD1. V dropped 3 bases and J dropped 7; count of bases not matched to a gene: 2. The CDR3 runs to 13 residues. The V gene's germline CDR1 is MNHNS and CDR2 SASEGT. For the CDR3, the DNA is TGTGCCAGCAGTGACAGGGGGATCGGGGAGCTGTTTTTT. This translates into CASSDRGIGELFF.

The chain is built from TRBV18 and TRBJ2-1; D perhaps matches TRBD2 (6 bases). Germline V gene lookup returns CDR1 KGHSH and CDR2 LQKENI. Between the trimmed V and J ends, which lost 3 bases and 9 bases, there was a span of 15 bases. The length of the CDR3 is 14 residues. The CDR3 region is CASSPSWGDGEQFF. CDR3 DNA sequence: TGTGCCAGCTCACCGAGTTGGGGGGACGGTGAGCAGTTCTTC.

The rearrangement uses TRBV5-6 and TRBJ1-2, with D unresolved. The CDR3 spans 15 residues. Germline V gives CDR1 SGHDT, CDR2 YYEEEE. V was cut by 0 bases and J by 0 bases, with 9 bases left in between. CDR3 sequence (DNA): TGTGCCAGCAGCTTGGGTATTTGGGCTAACTATGGCTACACCTTC. Encoded protein: CASSLGIWANYGYTF.

This chain joins TRBV5-1 and TRBJ2-2, with D uncertain. Germline V gene sequence: CDR1 SGHRS, CDR2 YFSETQ. V was trimmed by 0 bases and J by 2 bases, leaving 20 bases between them. This CDR3 has 19 residues. The CDR3 nucleotides read TGCGCCAGCAGCTTGGCGACCCCTTCCTTGACCGCAAACACCGGGGAGCTGTTTTTT. Translating gives CASSLATPSLTANTGELFF.

The chain links TRBV29-1 to TRBJ2-7; 10 bases map to TRBD1. Germline lookup yields CDR1 SQVTM and CDR2 ANQGSEA. The junction had 5 bases not matched to a gene; V was cut back by 7 bases and J by 5 bases. This CDR3 spans 12 amino acids. CDR3 sequence: CSGGQGNDEQYF. The CDR3, as DNA: TGCAGCGGGGGACAGGGGAACGACGAGCAGTACTTC.